The TCR beta chain under discussion was sequenced for a study of T cell clonality in common variable immunodeficiency. Notes on the study in general: Compared with healthy controls, CVID subjects showed increased TCRbeta clonality, mostly in about a third. Fewer TCRbeta clones were shared among CVID subjects than controls.

This clone occurred many times. Its antigen is still unknown. The sequence runs out 3 residues before the end of the CDR3; the remainder is reconstructed from the germline J gene. Sequencing used immunoSEQ multiplex PCR; TCRdb keeps in-frame clones, though not all of them. The sample has roughly 48,000 clones, none seen only once. There are 18 residues in the CDR3. The trim removed 6 bases at V and 0 bases at J, leaving 12 bases unmatched. Germline V lookup: CDR1 DFQATT, CDR2 SNEGSKA (reference sequence). The chain has TRBV20-1 and TRBJ2-1; 12 bases align to TRBD2. The origin of this receptor is a person aged 18 to 75 in good health. The sample consisted of peripheral blood mononuclear cells. CDR3 bases read: TGCAGTGCCCCCAGGACTAGCGGGGCTATAAGCTCCTACAATGAG. Protein: CSAPRTSGAISSYNE. In full, the CDR3 is CSAPRTSGAISSYNEQFF.